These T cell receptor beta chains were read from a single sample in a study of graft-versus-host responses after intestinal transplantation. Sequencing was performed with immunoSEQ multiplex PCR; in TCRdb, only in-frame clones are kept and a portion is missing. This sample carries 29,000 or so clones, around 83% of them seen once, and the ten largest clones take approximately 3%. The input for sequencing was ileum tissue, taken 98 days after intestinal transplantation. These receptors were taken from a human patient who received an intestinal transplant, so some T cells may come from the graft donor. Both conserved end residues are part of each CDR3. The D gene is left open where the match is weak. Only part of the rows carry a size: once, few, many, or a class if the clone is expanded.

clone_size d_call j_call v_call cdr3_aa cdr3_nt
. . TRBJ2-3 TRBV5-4 CASSLGGLATDTQYF TGTGCCAGCAGCCTTGGGGGGCTTGCCACAGATACGCAGTATTTT
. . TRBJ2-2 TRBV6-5 CASSYPRGPNTGELFF TGTGCCAGCAGTTACCCCAGGGGCCCGAACACCGGGGAGCTGTTTTTT
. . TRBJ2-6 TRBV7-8 CASSTTESLDGANVLTF TGTGCCAGCAGCACGACAGAAAGCCTCGACGGGGCCAACGTCCTGACTTTC
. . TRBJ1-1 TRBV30 CAWDTHGTYKAEAFF TGTGCCTGGGATACACACGGGACCTATAAGGCTGAAGCTTTCTTT
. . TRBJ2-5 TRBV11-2 CASSLEGFDETQYF TGTGCCAGCAGCTTAGAGGGTTTCGACGAGACCCAGTACTTC
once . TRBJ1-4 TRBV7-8 CASSPTDATNEKLFF TGTGCCAGCAGCCCGACAGACGCAACTAATGAAAAACTGTTTTTT
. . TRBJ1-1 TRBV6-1 CASSEAAPAEAFF TGTGCCAGCAGTGAAGCGGCCCCGGCTGAAGCTTTCTTT
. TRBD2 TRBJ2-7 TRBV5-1 CASSLVTSGPYEQYF TGCGCCAGCAGCTTGGTAACTAGCGGGCCCTACGAGCAGTACTTC
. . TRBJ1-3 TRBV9 CASSVDGVPSGNTIYF TGTGCCAGCAGCGTAGATGGGGTTCCCTCTGGAAACACCATATATTTT
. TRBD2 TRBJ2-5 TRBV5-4 CASSLRTSQETQYF TGTGCCAGCAGCTTGAGGACTAGCCAAGAGACCCAGTACTTC
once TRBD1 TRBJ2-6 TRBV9 CASSAWDRRSSGANVLTF TGTGCCAGCAGCGCATGGGACAGGCGAAGCTCTGGGGCCAACGTCCTGACTTTC
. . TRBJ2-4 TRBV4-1 CASSLRATDPLPYKNIQYF TGCGCCAGCAGCCTCCGCGCGACAGACCCTTTGCCCTACAAAAACATTCAGTACTTC
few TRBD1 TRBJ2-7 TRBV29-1 CSVTEGAPNYEQYF TGCAGCGTTACCGAGGGGGCCCCAAATTACGAGCAGTACTTC
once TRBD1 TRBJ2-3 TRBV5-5 CASSLPYTGGDTQYF TGTGCCAGCAGCTTGCCGTATACAGGGGGCGATACGCAGTATTTT
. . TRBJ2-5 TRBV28 CATRQTQETQYF TGTGCCACCCGACAGACCCAAGAGACCCAGTACTTC
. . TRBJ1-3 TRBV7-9 CASRSPGSSGNTIYF TGTGCCAGCAGATCTCCAGGGAGCTCTGGAAACACCATATATTTT
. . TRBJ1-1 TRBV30 CAWRKQGSFPKAFF TGTGCCTGGAGAAAACAGGGTTCTTTTCCTAAAGCTTTCTTT
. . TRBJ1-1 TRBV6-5 CASSYPLPLNTEAFF TGTGCCAGCAGTTACCCCCTACCATTGAACACTGAAGCTTTCTTT
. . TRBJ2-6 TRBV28 CASRTRVGVGNVLTF TGTGCCAGCAGGACGAGGGTAGGGGTCGGCAACGTCCTGACTTTC
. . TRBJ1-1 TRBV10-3 CAIRGWEDTEAFF TGTGCCATCAGGGGATGGGAGGACACTGAGGCTTTCTTT
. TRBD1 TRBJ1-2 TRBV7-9 CASSLVPTLTGDRYYGYTF TGTGCCAGCAGCTTAGTTCCCACCCTGACAGGGGATAGATACTATGGCTACACCTTC
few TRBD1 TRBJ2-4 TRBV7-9 CASSGGQGVQYF TGTGCCAGCAGCGGAGGACAGGGGGTTCAGTACTTC
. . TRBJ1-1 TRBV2 CASKPGALNTEAFF TGTGCCAGCAAGCCGGGGGCACTGAACACTGAAGCTTTCTTT
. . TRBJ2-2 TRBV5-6 CASSLAGTSTGELFF TGTGCCAGCAGCTTGGCCGGGACCTCCACCGGGGAGCTGTTTTTT
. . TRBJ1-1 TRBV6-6 CASSRGGTEAFF TGTGCCAGCAGTAGGGGGGGGACTGAAGCTTTCTTT
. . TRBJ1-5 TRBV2 CASSELQGRQPQHF TGTGCCAGCAGTGAACTCCAGGGGCGGCAGCCCCAGCATTTT
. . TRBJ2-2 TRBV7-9 CASSFGATGYTGELFF TGTGCCAGCAGCTTTGGGGCTACAGGGTACACCGGGGAGCTGTTTTTT
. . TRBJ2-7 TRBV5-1 CASSDQPPWEQYF TGCGCCAGCAGCGACCAGCCCCCGTGGGAGCAGTACTTC
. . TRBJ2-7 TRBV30 CAWTPGLLPDFYEQYF TGTGCCTGGACTCCAGGGTTACTCCCCGATTTTTACGAGCAGTACTTC
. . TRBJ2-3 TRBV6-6 CASSYSGGTDTQYF TGTGCCAGCAGTTACTCGGGGGGCACAGATACGCAGTATTTT
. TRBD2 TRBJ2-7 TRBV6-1 CASRGGGDYEQYF TGTGCCAGCAGGGGGGGAGGGGACTACGAGCAGTACTTC
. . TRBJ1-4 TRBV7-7 CASSLGAGGDEKLFF TGTGCCAGCAGCTTAGGGGCAGGTGGGGATGAAAAACTGTTTTTT
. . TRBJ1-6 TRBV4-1 CASSLHPRTNSPLHF TGCGCCAGCAGCCTCCACCCTCGGACGAATTCACCCCTCCACTTT
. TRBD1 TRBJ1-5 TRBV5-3 CARSLANRGDQPQHF TGTGCCAGAAGCTTGGCCAACAGGGGGGATCAGCCCCAGCATTTT
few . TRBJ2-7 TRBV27 CASSLLGAAYEQYF TGTGCCAGCAGTCTACTAGGTGCGGCCTACGAGCAGTACTTC
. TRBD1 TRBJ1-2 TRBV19 CASSPGGSNYGYTF TGTGCCAGTAGCCCAGGGGGCTCTAACTATGGCTACACCTTC
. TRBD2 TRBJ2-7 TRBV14 CASSRSGGVYEQYF TGTGCCAGCAGCCGGAGCGGGGGGGTATACGAGCAGTACTTC
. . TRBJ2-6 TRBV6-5 CASSRTFSGANVLTF TGTGCCAGCAGTCGTACTTTCTCTGGGGCCAACGTCCTGACTTTC
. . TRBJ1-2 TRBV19 CASSEGNDYGYTF TGTGCCAGTAGTGAAGGGAATGACTATGGCTACACCTTC
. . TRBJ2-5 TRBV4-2 CASSPTSGTQYF TGTGCCAGCAGCCCGACCTCAGGGACCCAGTACTTC
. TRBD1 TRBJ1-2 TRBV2 CASSASTGNYGYTF TGTGCCAGCAGTGCATCGACAGGGAACTATGGCTACACCTTC
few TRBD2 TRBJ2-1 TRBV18 CASSPPGTSFGSEQFF TGTGCCAGCTCACCACCCGGGACTAGTTTCGGGAGTGAGCAGTTCTTC
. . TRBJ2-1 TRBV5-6 CASSWTVLRTYNEQFF TGTGCCAGCAGCTGGACAGTTTTAAGAACCTACAATGAGCAGTTCTTC
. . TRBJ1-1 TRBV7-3 CASSLSGSTEAFF TGTGCCAGCAGCTTATCGGGAAGCACTGAAGCTTTCTTT
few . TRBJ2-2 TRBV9 CASSARTSGELFF TGTGCCAGCAGCGCCCGTACATCCGGGGAGCTGTTTTTT
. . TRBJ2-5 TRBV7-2 CASRGRTYQETQYF TGTGCCAGCAGGGGTCGGACTTACCAAGAGACCCAGTACTTC
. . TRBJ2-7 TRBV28 CASSLRARPKPYEQYF TGTGCCAGCAGTTTAAGGGCGCGCCCTAAACCCTACGAGCAGTACTTC
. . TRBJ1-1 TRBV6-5 CASSASAGYTEAFF TGTGCCAGCAGCGCATCCGCCGGGTACACTGAAGCTTTCTTT
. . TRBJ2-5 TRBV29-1 CSGEGGETQYF TGCAGCGGGGAAGGTGGGGAGACCCAGTACTTC
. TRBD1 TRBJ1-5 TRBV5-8 CASHPRQGSNQPQHF TGTGCCAGTCACCCGAGACAGGGAAGCAATCAGCCCCAGCATTTT
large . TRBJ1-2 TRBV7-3 CAIWFGGYTF TGTGCCATCTGGTTCGGTGGCTACACCTTC
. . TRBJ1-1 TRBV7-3 CASSLTGLPNTEAFF TGTGCCAGCAGCTTAACTGGACTCCCGAACACTGAAGCTTTCTTT
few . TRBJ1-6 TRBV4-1 CASSQDSGNSPLHF TGCGCCAGCAGCCAAGATTCCGGGAATTCACCCCTCCACTTT
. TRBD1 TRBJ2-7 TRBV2 CASRETTTGTGSYEQYF TGTGCCAGCAGGGAGACAACGACGGGGACAGGGTCCTACGAGCAGTACTTC
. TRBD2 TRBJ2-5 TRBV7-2 CASSLSTSDPYETQYF TGTGCCAGCAGCTTATCTACTAGCGACCCTTATGAGACCCAGTACTTC
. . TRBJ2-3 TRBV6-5 CASSYTLDGTGTQYF TGTGCCAGCAGTTACACCCTGGACGGGACGGGTACGCAGTATTTT
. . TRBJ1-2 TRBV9 CASSAPQQGSGYTF TGTGCCAGCAGCGCCCCCCAACAGGGTTCGGGCTACACCTTC
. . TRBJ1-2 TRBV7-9 CASSLEGQYGYTF TGTGCCAGCAGCTTAGAGGGACAATATGGCTACACCTTC
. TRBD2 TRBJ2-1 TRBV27 CASRVGGKPGNEQFF TGTGCCAGCAGGGTCGGGGGGAAGCCTGGCAATGAGCAGTTCTTC
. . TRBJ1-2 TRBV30 CAWSVQVSRDGYTF TGTGCCTGGAGTGTACAAGTCTCCCGCGATGGCTACACCTTC